Listed below are T cell receptor beta chains from one sample, sequenced in a study of blood T cell repertoires in COVID-19. Using immunoSEQ multiplex PCR, the repertoire was profiled, and TCRdb retains in-frame clones only, with some absent. The repertoire includes roughly 110,000 clones, around four fifths of them detected once, and 7.9% sits in the top ten. Sequenced sample: peripheral blood. These receptors all stem from a man between 65 and 85 years old with acute or convalescent COVID-19. Both conserved end residues are part of each CDR3. The D gene is left open where the match is weak. Clone size appears in some rows only: once, few, many, or a class for an expanded clone.

>few|.|TRBV5-6|TRBJ2-7|13
CASSDGGSYEQYF
TGTGCCAGCAGCGACGGGGGCTCCTACGAGCAGTACTTC
>.|.|TRBV19|TRBJ2-3|15
CASSNDRAGPDTQYF
TGTGCCAGTAGTAATGACAGGGCGGGACCAGATACGCAGTATTTT
>.|TRBD1|TRBV30|TRBJ2-7|14
CAWSSGTGLYEQYF
TGTGCCTGGAGTTCCGGGACAGGGCTCTACGAGCAGTACTTC
>once|.|TRBV28|TRBJ1-5|15
CASSLWAGGNQPQHF
TGTGCCAGCAGTTTATGGGCAGGGGGCAATCAGCCCCAGCATTTT
>.|TRBD1|TRBV19|TRBJ1-5|15
CASSNRDREDQPQHF
TGTGCCAGTAGTAACCGGGACAGGGAGGATCAGCCCCAGCATTTT
>.|TRBD1|TRBV30|TRBJ1-6|14
CACTAGGRNSPLHF
TGTGCCTGTACAGCAGGGGGCCGTAATTCACCCCTCCACTTT
>.|TRBD1|TRBV7-3|TRBJ2-1|15
CASSGDRDPVNEQFF
TGTGCCAGCAGCGGGGACAGGGACCCTGTCAATGAGCAGTTCTTC
>once|TRBD1|TRBV6-5|TRBJ1-6|13
CASGDRTGSPLHF
TGTGCCAGCGGGGACAGGACGGGGTCACCCCTCCACTTT
>.|TRBD1|TRBV27|TRBJ2-3|15
CASSDRDRGLDTQYF
TGTGCCAGCAGCGACCGGGACAGGGGACTGGATACGCAGTATTTT
>.|TRBD1|TRBV4-1|TRBJ1-1|15
CASSLGRQGRTEAFF
TGCGCCAGCAGCCTCGGTCGACAGGGTAGGACTGAAGCTTTCTTT
>.|TRBD1|TRBV28|TRBJ1-2|15
CASISRGQGNYGYTF
TGTGCCAGCATCTCGAGGGGACAGGGGAACTATGGCTACACCTTC
>.|TRBD1|TRBV11-1|TRBJ2-1|16
CASKTLTGGTYNEQFF
TGTGCCAGCAAAACACTTACAGGGGGCACCTACAATGAGCAGTTCTTC
>.|TRBD2|TRBV11-3|TRBJ2-3|18
CASSLGLGLAGEADTQYF
TGTGCCAGCAGCTTGGGGCTGGGACTAGCGGGAGAGGCAGATACGCAGTATTTT
>once|TRBD1|TRBV14|TRBJ2-7|11
CASANRGEQYF
TGTGCCAGCGCTAACAGGGGGGAGCAGTACTTC
>.|.|TRBV18|TRBJ2-2|16
CASSPGQQQNTGELFF
TGTGCCAGCTCACCCGGTCAACAGCAAAACACCGGGGAGCTGTTTTTT
>few|.|TRBV15|TRBJ1-3|17
CATSRDIAGAAGNTIYF
TGTGCCACCAGCAGAGATATTGCAGGGGCCGCTGGAAACACCATATATTTT
>.|.|TRBV6-4|TRBJ2-7|13
CGISGHFPYEQYF
TGTGGAATTAGCGGCCATTTCCCCTACGAGCAGTACTTC
>few|TRBD2|TRBV7-3|TRBJ2-3|16
CASSLGAGGPKDTQYF
TGTGCCAGCAGCTTAGGAGCGGGGGGGCCAAAAGATACGCAGTATTTT
>.|.|TRBV28|TRBJ1-6|14
CASQRPAANSPLHF
TGTGCCAGCCAGCGTCCCGCGGCCAATTCACCCCTCCACTTT
>.|TRBD1|TRBV6-6|TRBJ2-1|13
CASTGTGNNEQFF
TGTGCCAGCACCGGGACAGGAAACAATGAGCAGTTCTTC
>.|.|TRBV6-5|TRBJ1-2|15
CASSPGGGGAYGYTF
TGTGCCAGTAGCCCCGGGGGAGGAGGGGCGTATGGCTACACCTTC
>.|TRBD1|TRBV28|TRBJ1-1|14
CASRTTGGSVGAFF
TGTGCCAGCAGAACCACAGGGGGCAGCGTCGGAGCTTTCTTT
>.|TRBD1|TRBV30|TRBJ1-5|14
CAFRGTGLNQPQHF
TGTGCCTTCCGAGGGACAGGTTTGAATCAGCCCCAGCATTTT
>.|TRBD1|TRBV10-3|TRBJ2-2|16
CAISESRGTGSGELFF
TGTGCCATCAGTGAGTCTCGGGGGACAGGAAGCGGGGAGCTGTTTTTT
>.|.|TRBV19|TRBJ2-2|14
CASSINGGPGELFF
TGTGCCAGTAGTATAAATGGGGGCCCCGGGGAGCTGTTTTTT
>.|TRBD2|TRBV25-1|TRBJ2-7|13
CASSSGGAHEQYF
TGTGCCAGTTCTAGCGGGGGGGCCCACGAGCAGTACTTC
>.|TRBD1|TRBV29-1|TRBJ1-3|15
CSVENVGQDKNTIYF
TGCAGCGTTGAAAATGTTGGACAGGATAAAAACACCATATATTTT
>.|TRBD1|TRBV9|TRBJ2-2|16
CASSNRQGKASGELFF
TGTGCCAGCAGCAATCGACAGGGTAAAGCATCCGGGGAGCTGTTTTTT
>once|TRBD1|TRBV6-5|TRBJ2-7|13
CASTPGQGYEQYF
TGTGCCAGCACACCGGGACAGGGCTACGAGCAGTACTTC
>.|TRBD2|TRBV6-5|TRBJ2-7|15
CASSYGGGRVYEQYF
TGTGCCAGCAGTTACGGCGGCGGGAGGGTTTACGAGCAGTACTTC
>.|.|TRBV7-9|TRBJ1-6|13
CASSLGGDSPLHF
TGTGCCAGCAGCCTCGGGGGGGATTCACCCCTCCACTTT
>.|.|TRBV6-5|TRBJ2-7|13
CASLTGPNYEQYF
TGTGCCAGCCTTACAGGACCCAACTACGAGCAGTACTTC
>.|.|TRBV19|TRBJ1-1|16
CASTLWARQKNTEAFF
TGTGCCAGCACACTGTGGGCCCGACAGAAGAACACTGAAGCTTTCTTT
>.|.|TRBV10-3|TRBJ2-1|15
CAIRTQGSGYNEQFF
TGTGCCATCAGGACTCAGGGGTCGGGGTACAATGAGCAGTTCTTC
>.|.|TRBV5-1|TRBJ2-3|15
CASSLDATRGDTQYF
TGCGCCAGCAGCTTGGATGCGACCAGGGGTGATACGCAGTATTTT
>few|.|TRBV11-2|TRBJ1-3|15
CASSLLGGAGNTIYF
TGTGCCAGCAGCTTATTGGGGGGTGCCGGAAACACCATATATTTT